The 11 T cell receptor beta chains below all came from one sample that was sequenced in a study of tumor-infiltrating lymphocytes in oesophageal squamous cell carcinoma. Via MiXCR, TCRdb re-called the PCR reads, giving one row per CDR3 protein. The sample includes about 12,000 distinct CDR3 sequences, about 50% seen only once; the top ten take over 30%. The sample was esophageal tumor tissue. These receptors all stem from a female donor with esophageal squamous cell carcinoma.

The chain couples TRBV11-2 to TRBJ2-5; 12 nucleotides line up with TRBD2. The DNA matches TRBJ2-1 better at its end, which makes the J call doubtful. This CDR3 comprises 15 residues. From germline, CDR1 is SGHAT and CDR2 FQNNGV. The CDR3, as DNA: TGTGCCAGCAGCTTAGCTAGCGGGAGGGAGCATGAGCAGTTCTTC. Translating it yields CASSLASGREHEQFF.

This clonotype was observed many times. This may be a read error: a much more frequent sequence differs by one nucleotide. The chain joins TRBV11-3 to TRBJ2-1, with D tentatively TRBD2 (6 bases). V gave up 4 bases and J gave up 10 bases, with 20 bases separating them. Germline assignment: CDR1 SGHNT and CDR2 YENEEA. The CDR3 runs to 15 residues. CDR3 loop: CASSSQPGQDYEQFF. The DNA for the CDR3 is TGTGCCAGCAGCTCACAACCAGGGCAGGACTACGAGCAGTTCTTC.

V usage is TRBV7-2 and J usage is TRBJ1-5; D gene ambiguous. The CDR3 extends over 14 amino acids. Germline assignment: CDR1 SGHTA and CDR2 FQGNSA. The ends were cut back, 4 bases at V and 7 bases at J, with 14 bases in the middle. CDR3 sequence: CASSSPQVRQPQHF. Written as DNA, the CDR3 is TGTGCCAGCAGCTCACCCCAGGTTCGACAGCCCCAGCATTTT.

This rearrangement joins TRBV6-1 to TRBJ2-7, with D maybe TRBD2 (7 bases). The better agreement between TRBJ2-1 and the DNA end casts doubt on the J call. From germline, CDR1 is MNHNS and CDR2 SASEGT. The CDR3 extends over 15 amino acids. Written as DNA, the CDR3 is TGTGCCAGCAGTTACGTCGGGGGGCGAGCCAATGAGCAGTTCTTC. Translation: CASSYVGGRANEQFF.

The chain joins TRBV7-6 to TRBJ2-6; D ambiguous. Germline V lookup: CDR1 SGHVS, CDR2 FNYEAQ. CDR3 length: 16 residues. V lost 1 base to trimming and J lost 2 bases, with 9 bases between them. This CDR3 reads CASSLGGATGANVLTF. CDR3 DNA: TGTGCCAGCAGCTTAGGAGGAGCGACTGGGGCCAACGTCCTGACTTTC.

This sequence joins TRBV28 and TRBJ2-1; D might be TRBD2 (6 bases). This CDR3 has 13 amino acids. Germline-derived CDR1 and CDR2 are MDHEN and SYDVKM. The V end lost 5 bases, the J end lost 4 bases, and 9 bases lay between the germline ends. The CDR3 region is CASSRDFYNEQFF. The CDR3 DNA reads TGTGCCAGCAGTCGGGACTTTTACAATGAGCAGTTCTTC.

This clonotype was counted a single time. The J gene is TRBJ2-6, the V gene TRBV7-9, with a weak D call TRBD2 (7 bases). V gave up 5 bases and J gave up 4 bases, with 12 bases separating them. The V gene's germline CDR1 is SEHNR and CDR2 FQNEAQ (reference sequence). The CDR3 spans 15 residues. The CDR3 nucleotides are TGTGCCAGCAGCCCTTGGGGGGGCGGGGCCAACGTCCTGACTTTC. This sequence encodes CASSPWGGGANVLTF.

The chain links TRBV7-8 to TRBJ2-4; 9 positions agree with TRBD1. The end of the DNA is better explained by TRBJ2-7, so the J call may be wrong. Germline V gives CDR1 SGHVS, CDR2 FQNEAQ. CDR3 length equals 15 residues. This CDR3 reads CASSLDRTGVDEQYF. In DNA form, the CDR3 reads TGTGCCAGCAGCTTAGATAGGACAGGGGTGGACGAGCAGTACTTC.

V is TRBV6-1 and J is TRBJ2-3; 12 bases match TRBD2. The J call may be faulty, since TRBJ2-1 better matches the DNA end. The CDR3 runs to 14 residues. Germline V gene lookup returns CDR1 MNHNS and CDR2 SASEGT. Written as DNA, the CDR3 is TGTGCCAGCACACTAGCGGGGGGCTACAATGAGCAGTTCTTC. It translates to CASTLAGGYNEQFF.

This clonotype was observed a few times. V usage is TRBV7-2 and J usage is TRBJ1-1; no clear D. The germline V gene encodes CDR1 SGHTA and CDR2 FQGNSA. The V and J ends lost 4 bases and 1 base respectively, with 10 bases between them. This CDR3 contains 14 residues. The chain's CDR3 is CASSSGEGNTEAFF. The CDR3, as DNA: TGTGCCAGCAGCTCCGGTGAGGGGAACACTGAAGCTTTCTTT.

The chain links TRBV12-3 or TRBV12-4 to TRBJ2-1, with 10 bases that match TRBD2. The CDR3 covers 14 residues. The trim removed 6 bases at V and 5 bases at J, leaving 4 bases unmatched. CDR3 sequence reads: CASRESGRDNEQFF. The CDR3 nucleotides read TGTGCCAGCAGAGAGAGCGGGAGGGACAATGAGCAGTTCTTC.